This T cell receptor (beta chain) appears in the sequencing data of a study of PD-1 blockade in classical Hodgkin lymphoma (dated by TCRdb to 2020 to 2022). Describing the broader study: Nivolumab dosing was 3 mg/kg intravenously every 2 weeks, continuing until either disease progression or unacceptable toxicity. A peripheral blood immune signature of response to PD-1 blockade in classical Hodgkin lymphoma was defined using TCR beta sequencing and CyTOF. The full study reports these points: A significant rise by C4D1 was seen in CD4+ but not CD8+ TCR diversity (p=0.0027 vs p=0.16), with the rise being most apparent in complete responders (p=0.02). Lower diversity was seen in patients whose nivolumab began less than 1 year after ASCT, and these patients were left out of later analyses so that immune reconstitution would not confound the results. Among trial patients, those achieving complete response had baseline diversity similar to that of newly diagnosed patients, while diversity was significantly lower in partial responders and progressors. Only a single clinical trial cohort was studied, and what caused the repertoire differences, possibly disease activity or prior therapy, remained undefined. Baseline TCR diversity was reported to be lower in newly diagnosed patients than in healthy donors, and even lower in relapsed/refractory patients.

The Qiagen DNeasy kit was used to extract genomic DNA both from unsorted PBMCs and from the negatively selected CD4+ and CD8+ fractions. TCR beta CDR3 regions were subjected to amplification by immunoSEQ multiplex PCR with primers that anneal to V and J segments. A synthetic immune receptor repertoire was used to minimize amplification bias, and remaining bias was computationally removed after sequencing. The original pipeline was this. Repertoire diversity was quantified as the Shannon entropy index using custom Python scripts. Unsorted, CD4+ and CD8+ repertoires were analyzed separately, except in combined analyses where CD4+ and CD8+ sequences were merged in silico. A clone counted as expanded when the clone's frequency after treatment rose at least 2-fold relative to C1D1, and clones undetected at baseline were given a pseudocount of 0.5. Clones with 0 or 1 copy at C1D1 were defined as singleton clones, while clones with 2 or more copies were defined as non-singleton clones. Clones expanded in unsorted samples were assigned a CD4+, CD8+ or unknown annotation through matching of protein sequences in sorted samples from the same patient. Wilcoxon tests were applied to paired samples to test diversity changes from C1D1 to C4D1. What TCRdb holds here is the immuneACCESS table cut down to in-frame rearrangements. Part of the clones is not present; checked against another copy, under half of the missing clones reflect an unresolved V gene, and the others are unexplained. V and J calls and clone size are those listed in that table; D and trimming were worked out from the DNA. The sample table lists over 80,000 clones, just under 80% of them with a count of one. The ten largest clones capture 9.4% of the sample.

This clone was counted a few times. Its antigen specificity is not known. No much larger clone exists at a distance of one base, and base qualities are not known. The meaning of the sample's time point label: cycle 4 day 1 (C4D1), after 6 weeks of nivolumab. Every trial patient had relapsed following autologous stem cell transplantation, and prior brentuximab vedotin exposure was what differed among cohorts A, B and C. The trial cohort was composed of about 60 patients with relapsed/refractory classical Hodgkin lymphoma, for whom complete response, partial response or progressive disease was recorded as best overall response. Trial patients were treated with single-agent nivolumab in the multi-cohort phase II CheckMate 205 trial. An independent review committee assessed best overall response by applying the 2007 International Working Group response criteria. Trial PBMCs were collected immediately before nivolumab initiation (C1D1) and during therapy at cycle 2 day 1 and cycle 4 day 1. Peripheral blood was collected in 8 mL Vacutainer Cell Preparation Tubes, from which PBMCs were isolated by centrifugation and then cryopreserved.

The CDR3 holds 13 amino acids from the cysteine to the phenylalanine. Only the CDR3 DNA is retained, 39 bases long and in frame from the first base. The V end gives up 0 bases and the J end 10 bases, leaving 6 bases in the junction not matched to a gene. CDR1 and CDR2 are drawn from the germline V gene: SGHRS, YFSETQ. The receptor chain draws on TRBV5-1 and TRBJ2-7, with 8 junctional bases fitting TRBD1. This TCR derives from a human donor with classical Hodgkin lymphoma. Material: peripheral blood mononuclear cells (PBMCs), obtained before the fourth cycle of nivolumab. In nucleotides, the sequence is TGCGCCAGCAGCTTGGGTGGACAGGGACTTCAGTACTTC. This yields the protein CASSLGGQGLQYF.